Reported below is one T cell receptor beta chain. V was trimmed by 5 bases and J by 10 bases, leaving 12 bases between them. CDR3 length: 12 amino acids. From germline, CDR1 is SGHTA and CDR2 FQGTGA. This sample was taken from a study of blood T cell repertoires in COVID-19. In the study overall: COVID-19 samples collected from the United States, Italy and Spain covered acute and convalescent phases. From T cells, B-cell-depleted T cells, or PBMCs came the material, which was cDNA or gDNA.

Original methodology: How many nucleated cells were present was estimated from reference gene primer amplification. Measured with immunoSEQ multiplex PCR; TCRdb has only the in-frame clones, and not every one. V, J and clone size were drawn from that table, and D and trimming were deduced from the DNA. The table lists about 97,000 clones, around 92% of them singletons. Specimen: peripheral blood. The chain combines TRBV7-3 with TRBJ2-1, with a weak D call TRBD2 (6 bases). This sequence was found in a man between 50 and 59 years old with active COVID-19. The CDR3 sequence: CASSVPGGEQFF. In nucleotides, the CDR3 is TGTGCCAGCAGCGTACCTGGGGGGGAGCAGTTCTTC.